This T cell receptor beta chain was profiled in a study of vaccination effects on CD4 cells after COVID-19. The CDR3 covers 15 residues. V lost 7 bases, J lost 2 bases, and 9 bases stayed unmatched. Germline V gene lookup returns CDR1 LNHDA and CDR2 SQIVND (reference sequence). Before sequencing, viral peptide pools were used by the ViraFEST assay to expand antigen-specific CD4+ T cells. Cells that had been cultured for roughly ten days were the source of isolated CD4+ T cells. Absence of prior SARS-CoV-2 infection characterized the vaccine recipients, who showed negative nucleocapsid antibodies. In regard to this clone: Its antigen is not identified.

Using immunoSEQ multiplex PCR, the repertoire was profiled, and TCRdb retains in-frame clones only, with some absent. The repertoire holds about 73,000 clones, with 65% to 85% as singletons. The sequencing here drew on CD4+ T cells from PBMCs cultured with HCoV-NL63 spike peptides, taken before COVID-19 vaccination. The clonotype was recovered from a human donor who received a COVID-19 vaccine. V gene TRBV19 combines with J gene TRBJ2-5; 8 bases line up with TRBD1. Here the CDR3 DNA reads TGTGCCAGTAAGGACAGGGAAACGGCACAAGAGACCCAGTACTTC. This translates into CASKDRETAQETQYF.